This TCR beta chain was obtained from a study of blood T cell repertoires in COVID-19. The data were produced by immunoSEQ multiplex PCR, yet TCRdb's version contains in-frame clones alone and is incomplete. Among around 250,000 clones listed, about 88% were seen once. Germline CDR1 SGHKS, CDR2 YYEKEE (reference sequence). The V and J ends lost 5 bases and 10 bases, in that order; junction bases with no gene match: 4. This CDR3 comprises 12 residues. Specimen: PBMCs or T cells enriched from blood (not recorded which). V is TRBV5-5 and J is TRBJ2-1, with 9 bases identical to TRBD1. The sequence came from a man younger than 40 with acute COVID-19. This chain's CDR3 is CASSYGTGEQFF. As DNA, the CDR3 is TGTGCCAGCAGTTACGGGACAGGGGAGCAGTTCTTC.